The 13 T cell receptor beta chains below all came from one sample that was sequenced in a study of cytomegalovirus exposure and HLA in healthy donors. The PCR made use of 60 Vbeta and 13 Jbeta primers. Profiling relied on immunoSEQ multiplex PCR, and the TCRdb table lists in-frame clones only, not all of them. Of 100,000 or so clones listed, 70% to 85% are singletons. The sample comprised PBMCs. Receptors were obtained from a woman aged 35 to 49 in good health and CMV-seronegative.

The chain carries TRBV7-8 and TRBJ1-4; no clear D gene. The ends were cut back, 4 bases at V and 3 bases at J, with 15 bases in the middle. CDR3 length: 16 amino acids. Germline lookup yields CDR1 SGHVS and CDR2 FQNEAQ. CDR3 sequence reads: CASSSRPAGANEKLFF. In DNA, the CDR3 is TGTGCCAGCAGCTCCCGCCCGGCCGGGGCTAATGAAAAACTGTTTTTT.

The rearrangement uses TRBV11-2 and TRBJ2-3; the match to TRBD1 covers 7 bases. The J segment lost 3 bases and the V segment lost 5 bases, leaving 5 bases of the junction unmatched. Germline CDR1 is SGHAT and CDR2 is FQNNGV. This CDR3 contains 14 residues. The CDR3 nucleotides are TGTGCCAGCAGCCCCGACAGGGTAACAGATACGCAGTATTTT. Amino acids: CASSPDRVTDTQYF.

This clone was observed a handful of times. The rearrangement uses TRBV15 and TRBJ2-1, with D perhaps TRBD1 (8 bases). The V and J ends lost 1 base and 8 bases respectively, with 21 bases between them. The CDR3 is 17 residues long. The V gene's germline CDR1 is LNHNV and CDR2 YYDKDF (reference sequence). The CDR3 is CATSRASPIQGGDEQFF. The CDR3 nucleotides read TGTGCCACCAGCAGAGCTTCGCCCATACAGGGGGGGGATGAGCAGTTCTTC.

This sequence joins TRBV5-1 and TRBJ1-4, with a weak D call TRBD1 (5 bases). The germline gives CDR1 SGHRS, CDR2 YFSETQ. The CDR3 is 16 residues long. V was trimmed by 2 bases and J by 1 base, leaving 12 bases between them. The CDR3 sequence: CASSFQGQGTNEKLFF. CDR3 sequence (DNA): TGCGCCAGCAGCTTTCAGGGTCAAGGAACTAATGAAAAACTGTTTTTT.

The chain combines TRBV19 with TRBJ1-1; D unclear. The germline V gene encodes CDR1 LNHDA and CDR2 SQIVND (reference sequence). The V end was cut by 5 bases, the J end by 7 bases, with 11 bases between. The CDR3 covers 12 residues. As DNA, the CDR3 is TGTGCCAGTAGTGAGACATCCCTTGAAGCTTTCTTT. This codes for CASSETSLEAFF. Full variable domain (missing parts from reference TRBV19 and TRBJ1-1): DGGITQSPKYLFRKEGQNVTLSCEQNLNHDAMYWYRQDPGQGLRLIYYSQIVNDFQKGDIAEGYSVSREKKESFPLTVTSAQKNPTAFYLCASSETSLEAFFGQGTRLTVV.

This clone was detected only a few times. The rearrangement joins TRBV7-8 to TRBJ2-5; 9 nucleotides line up with TRBD2. The CDR3 is made up of 14 amino acids. Germline V CDR1 and CDR2: SGHVS, FQNEAQ. V trimming: 4 bases; J trimming: 1 base; junction bases outside the gene matches: 1. CDR3 sequence reads: CASSSTSGQETQYF. The CDR3 DNA follows: TGTGCCAGCAGCTCGACTAGCGGCCAAGAGACCCAGTACTTC. The variable domain in full, completed from reference TRBV7-8 and TRBJ2-5, reads GAGVSQSPRYKVAKRGQDVALRCDPISGHVSLFWYQQALGQGPEFLTYFQNEAQLDKSGLPSDRFFAERPEGSVSTLKIQRTQQEDSAVYLCASSSTSGQETQYFGPGTRLLVL.

V usage is TRBV25-1 and J usage is TRBJ2-7; 9 bases fit TRBD1. V gave up 9 bases and J gave up 2 bases; unmatched junction bases: 5. This CDR3 contains 13 residues. Germline assignment: CDR1 MGHDK and CDR2 SYGVNS. The CDR3 spells CASRRQGAYEQYF. The CDR3 DNA sequence: TGTGCCAGTCGGAGACAGGGGGCCTACGAGCAGTACTTC.

This chain uses TRBV10-3 with TRBJ2-6, with 9 bases that match TRBD2. This CDR3 comprises 16 residues. V lost 4 bases, J lost 4 bases, and 5 bases stayed unmatched. In germline, CDR1 is ENHRY, CDR2 SYGVKD. For the CDR3, the DNA is TGTGCCATCAGTGGCGGGGGGGCTGGAGGGGCCAACGTCCTGACTTTC. Translating it yields CAISGGGAGGANVLTF.

The DNA of the CDR3 is TGTGCCTGGAGTGTCGGACTAGCGGGAGCAGAGACCCAGTACTTC. Translating it yields CAWSVGLAGAETQYF. V gene TRBV30 combines with J gene TRBJ2-5; 13 bases fit TRBD2. With 0 bases clipped from V and 4 bases from J, the junction kept 2 bases outside the gene matches. This CDR3 is built from 15 residues. From germline, CDR1 is GTSNPN and CDR2 SVGIG (reference sequence).

In DNA, the CDR3 is TGCGCCAGCAGTCAATCGGGCAGGTCCGATACGCAGTATTTT. This translates into CASSQSGRSDTQYF. This sequence joins TRBV23-1 and TRBJ2-3; no reliable D call. TRBV23-1 is an ORF; its function is uncertain. The V and J ends lost 0 bases and 6 bases respectively, with 10 bases between them. The CDR3 runs 14 residues.

The genes are TRBV13 and TRBJ1-4, with D unresolved. The CDR3 extends over 15 amino acids. V lost 5 bases and J lost 10, with 20 bases in between. Germline CDR1 and CDR2: PRHDT and FYEKMQ (reference sequence). This CDR3 reads CASSETGSYSGKLFF. The CDR3 coding sequence is TGTGCCAGCAGCGAGACCGGGAGCTACAGTGGAAAACTGTTTTTT.

This clone was recorded a few times. This chain uses TRBV27 with TRBJ2-1; 10 bases are a match to TRBD1. The germline gives CDR1 MNHEY, CDR2 SMNVEV (reference sequence). Trimming cost V 7 bases and J 6 bases; bases outside gene matches: 9. CDR3 size: 15 residues. Here the CDR3 reads CASNFRDRGRNEQFF. CDR3 DNA sequence: TGTGCCAGCAATTTCAGAGACAGGGGGCGCAATGAGCAGTTCTTC.

The chain combines TRBV7-2 with TRBJ1-6, with D possibly matching TRBD1 (6 bases). The CDR3 has 16 amino acids. Germline loops: CDR1 SGHTA, CDR2 FQGNSA. Trimming pared 1 base from V and 7 bases from J, leaving 14 bases between. CDR3 in DNA: TGTGCCAGCAGCTTAGGCTGGGGGCCGGGGAATTCACCCCTCCACTTT. Its protein product is CASSLGWGPGNSPLHF.